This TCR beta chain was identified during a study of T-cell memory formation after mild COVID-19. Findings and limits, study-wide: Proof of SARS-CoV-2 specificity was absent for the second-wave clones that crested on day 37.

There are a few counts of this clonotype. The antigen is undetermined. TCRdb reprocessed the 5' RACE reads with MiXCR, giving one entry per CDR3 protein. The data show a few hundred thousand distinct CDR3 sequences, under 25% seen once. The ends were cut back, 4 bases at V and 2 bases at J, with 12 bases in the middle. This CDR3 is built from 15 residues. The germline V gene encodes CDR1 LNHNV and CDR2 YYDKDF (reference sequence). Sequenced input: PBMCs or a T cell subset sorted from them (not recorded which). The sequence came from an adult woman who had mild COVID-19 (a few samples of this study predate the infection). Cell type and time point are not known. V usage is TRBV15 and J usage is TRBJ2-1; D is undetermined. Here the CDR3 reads CATSNTPSPYNEQFF. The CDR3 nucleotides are TGTGCCACCAGCAACACCCCGTCTCCCTACAATGAGCAGTTCTTC.